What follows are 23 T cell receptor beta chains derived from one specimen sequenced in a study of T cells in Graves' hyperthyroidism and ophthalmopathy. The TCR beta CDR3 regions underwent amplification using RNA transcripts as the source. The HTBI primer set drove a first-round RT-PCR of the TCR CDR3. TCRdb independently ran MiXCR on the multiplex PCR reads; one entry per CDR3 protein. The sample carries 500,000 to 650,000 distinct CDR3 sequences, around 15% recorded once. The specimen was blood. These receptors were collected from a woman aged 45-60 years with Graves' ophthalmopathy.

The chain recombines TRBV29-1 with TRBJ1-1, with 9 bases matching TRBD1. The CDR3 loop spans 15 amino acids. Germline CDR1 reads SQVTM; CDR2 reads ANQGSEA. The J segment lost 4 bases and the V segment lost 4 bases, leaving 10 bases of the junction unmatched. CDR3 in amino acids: CSVGTGGWDSTEAFF. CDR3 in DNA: TGCAGCGTTGGAACAGGGGGCTGGGATAGCACTGAAGCTTTCTTT.

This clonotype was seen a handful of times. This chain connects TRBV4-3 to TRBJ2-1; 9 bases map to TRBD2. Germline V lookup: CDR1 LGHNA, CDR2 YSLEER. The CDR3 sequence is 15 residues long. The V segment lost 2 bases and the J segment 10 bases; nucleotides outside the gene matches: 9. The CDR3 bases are TGCGCCAGCAGCCAAAGACTAGCGGACGGAGGGGAGCAGTTCTTC. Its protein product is CASSQRLADGGEQFF.

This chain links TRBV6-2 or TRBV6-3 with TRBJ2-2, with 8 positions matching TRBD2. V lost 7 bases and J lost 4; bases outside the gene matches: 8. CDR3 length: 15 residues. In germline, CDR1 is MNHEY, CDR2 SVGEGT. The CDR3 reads CASKGPSGSTGELFF. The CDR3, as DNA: TGTGCCAGCAAGGGACCTAGCGGGTCCACCGGGGAGCTGTTTTTT.

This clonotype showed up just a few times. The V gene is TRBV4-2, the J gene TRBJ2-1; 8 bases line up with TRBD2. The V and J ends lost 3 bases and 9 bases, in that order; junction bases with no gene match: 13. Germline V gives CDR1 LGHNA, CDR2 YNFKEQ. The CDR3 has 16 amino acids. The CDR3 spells CASSQGAGGRVGEQFF. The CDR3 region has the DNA TGTGCCAGCAGCCAGGGGGCGGGAGGAAGAGTAGGTGAGCAGTTCTTC.

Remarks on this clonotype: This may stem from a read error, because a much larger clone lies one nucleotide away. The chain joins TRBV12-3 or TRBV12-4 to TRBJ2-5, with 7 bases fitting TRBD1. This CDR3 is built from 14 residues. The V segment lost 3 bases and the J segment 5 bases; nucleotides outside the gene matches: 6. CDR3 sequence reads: CASSFQGVAETQYF. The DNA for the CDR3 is TGTGCCAGCAGTTTTCAGGGGGTGGCCGAGACCCAGTACTTC.

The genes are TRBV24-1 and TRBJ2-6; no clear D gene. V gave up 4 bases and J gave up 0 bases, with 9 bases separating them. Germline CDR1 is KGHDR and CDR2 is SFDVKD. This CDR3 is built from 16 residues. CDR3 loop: CATSDPGLSGANVLTF. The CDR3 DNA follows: TGTGCCACCAGTGACCCGGGCCTCTCTGGGGCCAACGTCCTGACTTTC.

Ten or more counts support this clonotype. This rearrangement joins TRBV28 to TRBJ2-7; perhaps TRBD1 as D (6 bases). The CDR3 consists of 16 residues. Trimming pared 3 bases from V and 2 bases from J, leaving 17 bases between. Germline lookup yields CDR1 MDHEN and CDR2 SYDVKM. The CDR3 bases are TGTGCCAGCAGTTTCCCTCGGACAGTGGGAACCTACGAGCAGTACTTC. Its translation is CASSFPRTVGTYEQYF.

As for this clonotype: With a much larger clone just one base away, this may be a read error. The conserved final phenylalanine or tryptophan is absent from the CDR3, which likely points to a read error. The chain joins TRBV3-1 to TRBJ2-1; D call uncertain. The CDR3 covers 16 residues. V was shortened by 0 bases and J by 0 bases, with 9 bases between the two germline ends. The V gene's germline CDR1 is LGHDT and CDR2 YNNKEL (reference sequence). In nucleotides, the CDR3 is TGTGCCAGCAGCCAAGAAGGGCGGAGCTCCTACAATGAGCAGTTCTTA. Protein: CASSQEGRSSYNEQFL.

Here the CDR3 DNA reads TGTGCCTGTTCGGCGGGAAGCTACAATGAGCAGTTCTTC. Protein sequence: CACSAGSYNEQFF. This chain links TRBV6-1 with TRBJ2-1, with D possibly being TRBD2 (6 bases). The CDR3 consists of 13 residues. The V end lost 11 bases, the J end lost 3 bases, and 14 bases lay between the germline ends. In germline, CDR1 is MNHNS, CDR2 SASEGT.

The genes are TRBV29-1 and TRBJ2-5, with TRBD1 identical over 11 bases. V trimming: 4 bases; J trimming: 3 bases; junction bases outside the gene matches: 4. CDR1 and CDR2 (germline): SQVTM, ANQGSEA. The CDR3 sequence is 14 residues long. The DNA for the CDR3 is TGCAGCGTTGTAGGGACAGGGGGGAAAGAGACCCAGTACTTC. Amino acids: CSVVGTGGKETQYF. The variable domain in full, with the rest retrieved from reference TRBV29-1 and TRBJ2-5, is SAVISQKPSRDICQRGTSLTIQCQVDSQVTMMFWYRQQPGQSLTLIATANQGSEATYESGFVIDKFPISRPNLTFSTLTVSNMSPEDSSIYLCSVVGTGGKETQYFGPGTRLLVL.

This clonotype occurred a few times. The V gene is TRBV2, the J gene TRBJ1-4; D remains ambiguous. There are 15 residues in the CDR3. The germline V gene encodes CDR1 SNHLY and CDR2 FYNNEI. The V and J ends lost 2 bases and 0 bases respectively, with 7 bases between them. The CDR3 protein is CASSEIRTTNEKLFF. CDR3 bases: TGTGCCAGCAGTGAAATCCGAACAACTAATGAAAAACTGTTTTTT. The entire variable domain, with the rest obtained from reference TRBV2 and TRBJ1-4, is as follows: EPEVTQTPSHQVTQMGQEVILRCVPISNHLYFYWYRQILGQKVEFLVSFYNNEISEKSEIFDDQFSVERPDGSNFTLKIRSTKLEDSAMYFCASSEIRTTNEKLFFGSGTQLSVL.

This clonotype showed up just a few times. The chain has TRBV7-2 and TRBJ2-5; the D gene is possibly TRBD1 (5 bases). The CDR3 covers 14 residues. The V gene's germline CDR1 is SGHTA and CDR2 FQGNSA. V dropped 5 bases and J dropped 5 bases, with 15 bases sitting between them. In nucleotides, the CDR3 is TGTGCCAGCAGCCCAAATACAGGTTGGGAGACCCAGTACTTC. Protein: CASSPNTGWETQYF.

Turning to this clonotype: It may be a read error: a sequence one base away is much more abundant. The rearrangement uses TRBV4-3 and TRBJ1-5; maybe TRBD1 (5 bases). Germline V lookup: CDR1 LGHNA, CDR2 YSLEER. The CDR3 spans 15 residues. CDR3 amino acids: CASSQDAGISQPRHF. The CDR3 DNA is TGCGCCAGCAGCCAAGATGCAGGGATATCGCAGCCCCGGCATTTT.

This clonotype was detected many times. In DNA form, the CDR3 reads TGTGCCAGCAGTTCCCCAGACCACTATAATTCACCCCTCCACTTT. This encodes CASSSPDHYNSPLHF. The chain combines TRBV12-3 or TRBV12-4 with TRBJ1-6, with D uncertain. Deletions cut 4 bases from V and 3 bases from J, with 10 bases between. The CDR3 sequence is 15 residues long.

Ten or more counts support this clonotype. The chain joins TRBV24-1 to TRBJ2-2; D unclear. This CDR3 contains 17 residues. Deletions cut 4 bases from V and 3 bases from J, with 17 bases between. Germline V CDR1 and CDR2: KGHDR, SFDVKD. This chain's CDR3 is CATSDPGRLGDTGELFF. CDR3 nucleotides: TGTGCCACCAGTGACCCAGGACGCCTTGGGGACACCGGGGAGCTGTTTTTT.

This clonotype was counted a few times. CDR3 bases: TGTGCCAGCAGTCCCACAGGGTTAGGAGACTATGGCTACACCTTC. It yields the protein CASSPTGLGDYGYTF. The chain links TRBV12-3 or TRBV12-4 to TRBJ1-2; TRBD1 is a possible D gene (6 bases). The CDR3 is 15 amino acids. Trimming removed 5 bases from V and 3 bases from J, with 16 bases in between.

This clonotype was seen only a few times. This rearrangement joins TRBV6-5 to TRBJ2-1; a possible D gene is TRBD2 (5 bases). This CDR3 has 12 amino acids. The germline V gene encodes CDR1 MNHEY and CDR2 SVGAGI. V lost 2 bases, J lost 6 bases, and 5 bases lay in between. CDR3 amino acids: CASSYEGNEQFF. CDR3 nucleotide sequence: TGTGCCAGCAGTTACGAGGGCAATGAGCAGTTCTTC.

The CDR3 sequence is CASSFLSSGGPNEQFF. CDR3 nucleotide sequence: TGTGCCAGCAGTTTCCTTTCTAGCGGGGGCCCCAATGAGCAGTTCTTC. The chain recombines TRBV27 with TRBJ2-1; 10 nucleotides match TRBD2. The ends lost 3 bases at V and 6 bases at J; junction bases unmatched: 8. This CDR3 contains 16 residues. Germline values: CDR1 MNHEY, CDR2 SMNVEV (reference sequence).

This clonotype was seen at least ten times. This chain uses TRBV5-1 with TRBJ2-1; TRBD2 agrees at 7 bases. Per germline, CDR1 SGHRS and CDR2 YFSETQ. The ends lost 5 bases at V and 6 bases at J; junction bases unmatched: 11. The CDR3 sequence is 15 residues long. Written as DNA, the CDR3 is TGCGCCAGCAGACCTCTAGCGGTCTACGGCAATGAGCAGTTCTTC. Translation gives CASRPLAVYGNEQFF.

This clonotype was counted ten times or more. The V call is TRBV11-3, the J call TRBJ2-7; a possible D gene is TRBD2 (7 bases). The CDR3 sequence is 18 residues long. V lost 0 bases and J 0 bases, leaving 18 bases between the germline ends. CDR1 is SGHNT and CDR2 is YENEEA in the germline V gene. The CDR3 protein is CASSLEKGGGLSSYEQYF. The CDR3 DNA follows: TGTGCCAGCAGCTTAGAAAAAGGGGGGGGGCTGAGCTCCTACGAGCAGTACTTC.

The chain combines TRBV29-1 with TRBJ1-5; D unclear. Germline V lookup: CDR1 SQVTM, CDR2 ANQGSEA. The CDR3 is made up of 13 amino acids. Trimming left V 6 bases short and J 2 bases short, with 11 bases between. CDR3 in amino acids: CSVGKGRNQPQHF. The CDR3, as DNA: TGCAGCGTGGGAAAAGGGCGCAATCAGCCCCAGCATTTT.

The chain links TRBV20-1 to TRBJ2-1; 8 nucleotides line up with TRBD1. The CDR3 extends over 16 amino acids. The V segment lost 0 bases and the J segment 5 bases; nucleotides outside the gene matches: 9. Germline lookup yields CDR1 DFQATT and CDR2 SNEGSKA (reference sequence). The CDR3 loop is CSARDRTGSGDNEQFF. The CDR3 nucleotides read TGCAGTGCTAGAGATCGGACAGGGTCAGGCGACAATGAGCAGTTCTTC.

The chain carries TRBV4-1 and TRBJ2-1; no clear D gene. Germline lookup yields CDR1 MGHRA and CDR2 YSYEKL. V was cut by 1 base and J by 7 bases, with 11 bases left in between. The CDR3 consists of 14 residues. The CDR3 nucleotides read TGCGCCAGCAGCCAAGCGATAGGCAGGAATGAGCAGTTCTTC. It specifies CASSQAIGRNEQFF.